The 14 T cell receptor beta chains below were found in one sample sequenced in a study of blood T cell repertoires in COVID-19. Method: immunoSEQ multiplex PCR; TCRdb's copy keeps in-frame clones and lacks some. The sample has about 240,000 clones; approximately 83% are singletons. The sequenced sample consisted of peripheral blood. The receptors were gathered from a man aged 30-40 years who had recovered from COVID-19.

The gene calls are TRBV4-1 and TRBJ2-7; tentative D call: TRBD2 (5 bases). Trimming left V 4 bases short and J 7 bases short, with 20 bases between. The germline CDR1 and CDR2 sequences are MGHRA and YSYEKL. The CDR3 sequence is 15 residues long. CDR3 DNA: TGCGCCAGCAGCCTCAGCGGCATGATACCTCGAGAGCAGTACTTC. It specifies CASSLSGMIPREQYF.

The chain couples TRBV5-1 to TRBJ2-7, with a weak D call TRBD1 (5 bases). There are 13 residues in the CDR3. V was cut by 4 bases and J by 3 bases, with 11 bases left in between. Looked up from germline, CDR1 is SGHRS and CDR2 is YFSETQ. The CDR3 is CASSTTEIYEQYF. The CDR3 DNA follows: TGCGCCAGCAGCACGACAGAGATCTACGAGCAGTACTTC.

The chain couples TRBV6-5 to TRBJ1-4, with D possibly matching TRBD1 (6 bases). The CDR3 has 15 amino acids. The germline V gene has CDR1 MNHEY and CDR2 SVGAGI. V lost 6 bases and J 0 bases, leaving 11 bases between the germline ends. In DNA form, the CDR3 reads TGTGCCAGCAGGAGCAGGGGTCCAACTAATGAAAAACTGTTTTTT. Protein sequence: CASRSRGPTNEKLFF.

The chain uses TRBV23-1 and TRBJ1-5; 9 bases align to TRBD1. TRBV23-1 is an ORF, with its function uncertain. The CDR3 is made up of 15 amino acids. With 4 bases clipped from V and 4 bases from J, the junction kept 5 bases outside the gene matches. The CDR3 spells CASSPPGQGNQPQHF. CDR3 DNA: TGCGCCAGCAGTCCCCCGGGACAGGGTAATCAGCCCCAGCATTTT.

The chain recombines TRBV21-1 with TRBJ1-2. TRBV21-1 is shown as a pseudogene. The CDR3 contains 16 residues. The CDR3 nucleotides read TGTGCCAGCAGCAAAGACGGAGCAGCCTCTAACTATGGCTACACCTTC. Amino acid sequence: CASSKDGAASNYGYTF.

The chain links TRBV9 to TRBJ2-2; TRBD1 is a possible D gene (6 bases). V was shortened by 1 base and J by 4 bases, with 11 bases between the two germline ends. CDR3 length: 15 residues. Germline CDR1 is SGDLS and CDR2 is YYNGEE. CDR3 loop: CASSVQGTGTGELFF. As DNA, the CDR3 is TGTGCCAGCAGCGTACAGGGGACCGGCACCGGGGAGCTGTTTTTT.

The gene calls are TRBV9 and TRBJ2-2, with D possibly being TRBD1 (5 bases). V lost 0 bases to trimming and J lost 2 bases, with 11 bases between them. Germline V lookup: CDR1 SGDLS, CDR2 YYNGEE. The CDR3 has 16 residues. The CDR3 here is CASSVGPQGNTGELFF. CDR3 in DNA: TGTGCCAGCAGCGTAGGCCCCCAGGGAAACACCGGGGAGCTGTTTTTT.

The chain employs TRBV6-5 and TRBJ1-1; TRBD1 might be the D (6 bases). Deletions cut 8 bases from V and 11 bases from J, with 15 bases between. CDR1 is MNHEY, CDR2 SVGAGI, per germline. The CDR3 contains 11 residues. This CDR3 is CASGGATSAFF. Written as DNA, the CDR3 is TGTGCCAGCGGGGGGGCGACCTCTGCTTTCTTT.

The chain combines TRBV29-1 with TRBJ1-2, with D unresolved. Looked up from germline, CDR1 is SQVTM and CDR2 is ANQGSEA. V was trimmed by 2 bases and J by 6 bases, leaving 4 bases between them. The CDR3 length is 10 residues. For the CDR3, the DNA is TGCAGCGTTGAATCGGATGGCTACACCTTC. Translated, it gives CSVESDGYTF.

The V and J genes are TRBV7-2 and TRBJ2-1, with D perhaps TRBD2 (5 bases). The V end lost 3 bases, the J end lost 0 bases, and 9 bases lay between the germline ends. CDR3 length: 15 amino acids. In germline, CDR1 is SGHTA, CDR2 FQGNSA. The DNA of the CDR3 is TGTGCCAGCAGCTTTACTGGGAGCTCCTACAATGAGCAGTTCTTC. Its translation: CASSFTGSSYNEQFF.

This clone was detected once. The chain recombines TRBV11-1 with TRBJ2-1, with D perhaps matching TRBD1 (5 bases). The CDR3 is 11 amino acids. The V and J ends lost 6 bases and 8 bases respectively, with 8 bases between them. Germline V gene sequence: CDR1 SGHAT, CDR2 FQDESV (reference sequence). CDR3 loop: CASRDSHEQFF. CDR3 nucleotides: TGTGCCAGCAGAGACAGCCATGAGCAGTTCTTC.

This clone appeared a few times. As DNA, the CDR3 is TGTGCCAGCAGCCAAGAAGCATCACCCCTCCACTTT. It encodes CASSQEASPLHF. The V gene is TRBV3-1 (or the pseudogene TRBV3-2), the J gene TRBJ1-6; D not resolved. The CDR3 is made up of 12 amino acids. The V gene's germline CDR1 is LGHDT and CDR2 YNNKEL (reference sequence). Between the trimmed V and J ends, which lost 0 bases and 10 bases, there was a span of 4 bases.

The CDR3 spells CASSAKGPRLNGYTF. The DNA for the CDR3 is TGTGCCAGCAGCGCTAAGGGGCCCCGCCTTAATGGCTACACCTTC. The V gene is TRBV6-5, the J gene TRBJ1-2, with D maybe TRBD1 (5 bases). Germline CDR1 reads MNHEY; CDR2 reads SVGAGI. The V gene lost 6 bases and the J gene lost 6 bases, with 20 bases spanning the gap. The length of the CDR3 is 15 residues.

The gene calls are TRBV7-2 and TRBJ2-3; 7 bases map to TRBD2. Germline CDR1 SGHTA, CDR2 FQGNSA. CDR3 length: 14 residues. V shed 1 base and J 4 bases; nucleotides not matched to a gene: 2. CDR3 nucleotide sequence: TGTGCCAGCAGCTTAGTTGGGGGGGCAGATACGCAGTATTTT. The encoded protein is CASSLVGGADTQYF.